This T cell receptor beta chain comes out of a study of PD-L1 blockade in urothelial cancer. The protocol was immunoSEQ multiplex PCR, while the TCRdb copy is restricted to in-frame clones and leaves out a portion. The top ten clones hold about 16% of a sample with about 15,000 clones, 70% to 90% of them seen once. Germline V gene sequence: CDR1 ENHRY, CDR2 SYGVKD. The CDR3 spans 16 residues. J gave up 4 bases and V 8 bases, and 16 bases lay outside the gene matches. The chain recombines TRBV10-3 with TRBJ1-1; 7 bases are a match to TRBD1. This material consisted of PBMCs, taken around atezolizumab (anti-PD-L1) treatment. The source is a man aged 70-80 years with urothelial cancer. The CDR3 nucleotides are TGTGCCATCGGGGAGACAGGGTCGGCTTGGAGCACTGAAGCTTTCTTT. This encodes CAIGETGSAWSTEAFF.